The 30 T cell receptor beta chains below were found in one sample sequenced in a study of response to subunit inactivated influenza vaccine. TCRdb redid the calling of the RT-PCR reads with MiXCR, one entry per CDR3 protein. The sample consists of approximately 500,000 distinct CDR3 sequences, over 10% of them appearing once. The material was PBMCs from blood, obtained about 40 days after vaccination. These receptors all stem from a man between 45 and 60 years old who received an inactivated influenza vaccine.

CDR3 residues: CASSPKLTVQETQYF. CDR3 DNA sequence: TGTGCCAGCAGTCCAAAGCTGACGGTCCAAGAGACCCAGTACTTC. J is TRBJ2-5 and V is TRBV27; D gene ambiguous. The CDR3 is 15 residues long. Per the germline V gene, CDR1 is MNHEY and CDR2 is SMNVEV (reference sequence). Trimming took off 5 bases at V and 1 base at J, with 14 bases between the two ends.

This clonotype was detected a few times. The V call is TRBV11-2, the J call TRBJ2-7; D not resolved. Germline CDR1 SGHAT, CDR2 FQNNGV. The CDR3 has 11 residues. Trimming cost V 4 bases and J 6 bases, with 7 bases left between them. CDR3 sequence: CASSSDREQYF. CDR3 DNA: TGTGCCAGCAGCTCGGACCGCGAGCAGTACTTC.

V and J are TRBV28 and TRBJ1-1; D is ambiguous. The V gene lost 7 bases and the J gene lost 4 bases, with 13 bases spanning the gap. The germline V gene has CDR1 MDHEN and CDR2 SYDVKM. The CDR3 consists of 13 residues. The CDR3 nucleotides read TGTGCCAGCAACACGGATCGTGGCACTGAAGCTTTCTTT. Its translation: CASNTDRGTEAFF.

This clonotype occurred a few times. V is TRBV11-2 and J is TRBJ2-3; possibly TRBD1 for D (6 bases). V was trimmed by 2 bases and J by 3 bases, leaving 9 bases between them. The CDR3 is 14 amino acids. In germline, CDR1 is SGHAT, CDR2 FQNNGV. The CDR3 bases are TGTGCCAGCAGCTTATTCGACAGGACAGATACGCAGTATTTT. Amino acids: CASSLFDRTDTQYF.

Ten or more counts support this clonotype. The genes are TRBV15 and TRBJ2-7; 7 bases fit TRBD2. Germline values: CDR1 LNHNV, CDR2 YYDKDF (reference sequence). The trim removed 0 bases at V and 4 bases at J, leaving 6 bases unmatched. The CDR3 spans 15 residues. This chain's CDR3 is CATSRDLAGVYEQYF. CDR3 DNA: TGTGCCACCAGCAGAGATCTGGCGGGAGTTTACGAGCAGTACTTC.

This clonotype was picked up many times. The chain joins TRBV10-3 to TRBJ1-1, with D tentatively TRBD1 (5 bases). The CDR3 has 11 residues. Germline lookup yields CDR1 ENHRY and CDR2 SYGVKD. V dropped 7 bases and J dropped 8 bases, with 11 bases sitting between them. DNA for the CDR3: TGTGCCATCAAGGTGGGGACGGAAGCTTTCTTT. The encoded protein is CAIKVGTEAFF.

This rearrangement joins TRBV7-9 to TRBJ2-1; 7 positions match TRBD1. Germline loops: CDR1 SEHNR, CDR2 FQNEAQ (reference sequence). V dropped 4 bases and J dropped 8; count of bases not matched to a gene: 8. The CDR3 has 14 residues. CDR3 sequence (DNA): TGTGCCAGCAGCTCTCCTGGACAGGTTGATGAGCAGTTCTTC. This encodes CASSSPGQVDEQFF.

V is TRBV29-1 and J is TRBJ2-7; 8 nucleotides align to TRBD2. The V gene's germline CDR1 is SQVTM and CDR2 ANQGSEA. Trimming removed 6 bases from V and 4 bases from J; junction bases left unmatched: 2. This CDR3 has 11 residues. The CDR3: CSVGGGYEQYF. In DNA, the CDR3 is TGCAGCGTCGGGGGGGGATACGAGCAGTACTTC.

The table lists this clonotype with a few counts. The chain uses TRBV7-2 and TRBJ2-2; tentatively, D is TRBD1 or TRBD2 (6 bases each). V lost 1 base and J 6 bases, leaving 18 bases between the germline ends. Germline loops: CDR1 SGHTA, CDR2 FQGNSA. This CDR3 is 17 amino acids long. The CDR3 loop is CASSLVNRGRKAGELFF. CDR3 nucleotide sequence: TGTGCCAGCAGCTTAGTTAACCGGGGGCGAAAAGCCGGGGAGCTGTTTTTT.

The J gene is TRBJ2-3, the V gene TRBV7-9; 7 bases fit TRBD2. The V segment lost 2 bases and the J segment 2 bases; nucleotides outside the gene matches: 7. Germline assignment: CDR1 SEHNR and CDR2 FQNEAQ (reference sequence). The CDR3 loop spans 16 amino acids. The CDR3 DNA is TGTGCCAGCAGCTTACGGTCGGGGACTAACACAGATACGCAGTATTTT. Translating gives CASSLRSGTNTDTQYF.

This chain joins TRBV15 and TRBJ2-7; 11 nucleotides line up with TRBD1. With 3 bases clipped from V and 6 bases from J, the junction kept 10 bases outside the gene matches. The CDR3 totals 16 residues. Germline values: CDR1 LNHNV, CDR2 YYDKDF (reference sequence). In DNA form, the CDR3 reads TGTGCCACCAGCAGCAACGCCGGGACAGGGGGAACCGAGCAGTACTTC. This codes for CATSSNAGTGGTEQYF.

This clonotype was observed a few times. The chain joins TRBV7-3 to TRBJ2-5, with 9 nucleotides matching TRBD2. This CDR3 contains 18 residues. Germline V gives CDR1 SGHTA, CDR2 FQGTGA. Trimming cost V 3 bases and J 2 bases; bases outside gene matches: 13. CDR3: CASSFAGGVSGMQETQYF. CDR3 DNA sequence: TGTGCCAGCAGCTTCGCGGGGGGGGTGAGCGGGATGCAAGAGACCCAGTACTTC.

This clonotype occurred a few times. This chain joins TRBV28 and TRBJ2-3; no reliable D call. This CDR3 has 17 amino acids. V lost 6 bases to trimming and J lost 3 bases, with 22 bases between them. CDR1 is MDHEN, CDR2 SYDVKM, per germline. Here the CDR3 DNA reads TGTGCCAGCAGCCAATCTATTGGGCTAGACCGTACAGATACGCAGTATTTT. Amino acids: CASSQSIGLDRTDTQYF.

This clonotype was picked up a small number of times. This sequence joins TRBV7-6 and TRBJ2-7; 9 bases line up with TRBD1. Trimming at V came to 6 bases and at J to 6 bases, leaving 12 bases not matched to a gene. This CDR3 is 15 amino acids long. CDR1 is SGHVS and CDR2 is FNYEAQ in the germline V gene. The DNA for the CDR3 is TGTGCCAGCAGTCCCAATTGGACAGGGGAGGGCGAGCAGTACTTC. Translation: CASSPNWTGEGEQYF.

In this sample, this clonotype turned up a few times. CDR3 coding DNA: TGTGCCAGCAGTGAATTCTGGACAGGGGACGAGGGCTATGGCTACACCTTC. It yields the protein CASSEFWTGDEGYGYTF. The chain has TRBV25-1 and TRBJ1-2, with 9 bases fitting TRBD1. Germline-derived CDR1 and CDR2 are MGHDK and SYGVNS. The V segment lost 1 base and the J segment 4 bases; nucleotides outside the gene matches: 10. The CDR3 sequence is 17 residues long.

The chain is built from TRBV3-1 and TRBJ2-1, with D unresolved. In germline, CDR1 is LGHDT, CDR2 YNNKEL (reference sequence). V was cut by 1 base and J by 2 bases, with 15 bases left in between. The CDR3 totals 17 residues. CDR3: CASSQGAPTIPYNEQFF. CDR3 in DNA: TGTGCCAGCAGCCAAGGGGCGCCTACCATTCCCTACAATGAGCAGTTCTTC.

Points on this clonotype: A much larger clonotype is one base distant, so this may be a read error. The CDR3 DNA sequence: TGCGCCAGCAGCCAGGACGTACTAGCGGGAGTAGTCAATGAGCAGTTCTTC. Translating gives CASSQDVLAGVVNEQFF. This chain joins TRBV4-3 and TRBJ2-1; 11 bases fit TRBD2. The CDR3 covers 17 residues. Unmatched junction bases numbered 10, after V lost 3 bases and J lost 6 bases. Germline V lookup: CDR1 LGHNA, CDR2 YSLEER.

The chain couples TRBV12-3 or TRBV12-4 to TRBJ1-1; D gene ambiguous. Trimming removed 6 bases at V and 4 bases at J, with 15 bases between. This CDR3 has 14 residues. DNA of the CDR3: TGTGCCAGCAGCTCCCGGAACGATGGCACTGAAGCTTTCTTT. Translated, it gives CASSSRNDGTEAFF.

This chain joins TRBV19 and TRBJ2-3; 7 bases match TRBD2. The length of the CDR3 is 17 residues. J lost 1 base, V lost 3 bases, and 10 bases had no gene match. The germline CDR1 and CDR2 sequences are LNHDA and SQIVND (reference sequence). This chain's CDR3 is CASSISGIGWGTDTQYF. CDR3 nucleotide sequence: TGTGCCAGTAGTATCAGCGGGATTGGTTGGGGCACAGATACGCAGTATTTT.

This clonotype was counted only a few times. The chain couples TRBV6-1 to TRBJ2-7, with 10 bases fitting TRBD1. Germline V gene sequence: CDR1 MNHNS, CDR2 SASEGT. V trimming: 4 bases; J trimming: 0 bases; junction bases outside the gene matches: 6. The CDR3 spans 16 residues. The CDR3 sequence is CASSVGGTGASYEQYF. CDR3 nucleotide sequence: TGTGCCAGCAGTGTAGGCGGGACAGGGGCCTCCTACGAGCAGTACTTC.

This clonotype was counted many times. This rearrangement joins TRBV10-3 to TRBJ2-7; the match to TRBD2 covers 9 bases. The trim removed 6 bases at V and 1 base at J, leaving 7 bases unmatched. Germline values: CDR1 ENHRY, CDR2 SYGVKD. CDR3 length equals 15 residues. CDR3 in DNA: TGTGCCATCAGGAATAGCGGGAGTTTGTCCTACGAGCAGTACTTC. It encodes CAIRNSGSLSYEQYF.

The V and J genes are TRBV29-1 and TRBJ2-1, with D perhaps matching TRBD1 (5 bases). The CDR3 consists of 13 residues. Germline CDR1 is SQVTM and CDR2 is ANQGSEA. V shed 4 bases and J shed 6 bases, with 13 bases lying between them. In DNA form, the CDR3 reads TGCAGCGTTGTAGGGCAGGGCGGCAATGAGCAGTTCTTC. It encodes CSVVGQGGNEQFF.

This clonotype came up a few times. The chain has TRBV12-3 or TRBV12-4 and TRBJ1-2; 9 positions agree with TRBD1. CDR3 length: 16 amino acids. V lost 5 bases, J lost 4 bases, and 11 bases stayed unmatched. CDR3 bases: TGTGCCAGCAGTAGGGACAGGGCCGGACGGGGCTATGGCTACACCTTC. As protein: CASSRDRAGRGYGYTF.

This clonotype occurred a few times. V usage is TRBV20-1 and J usage is TRBJ1-2; maybe TRBD1 (6 bases). The CDR3 extends over 14 amino acids. With 1 base removed from V and 2 bases from J, the gap between germline ends came to 11 bases. Germline CDR1 DFQATT, CDR2 SNEGSKA (reference sequence). CDR3 loop: CSARGGDRNYGYTF. DNA for the CDR3: TGCAGTGCTAGAGGGGGAGACAGGAACTATGGCTACACCTTC.

This clonotype was counted a few times. The CDR3: CASSAGQQSGNTIYF. The CDR3 region has the DNA TGTGCCAGCAGCGCGGGACAGCAATCTGGAAACACCATATATTTT. The chain joins TRBV7-9 to TRBJ1-3, with 7 nucleotides matching TRBD1. Losses at the gene ends were 5 bases for V and 1 base for J; bases not matched to a gene: 5. From germline, CDR1 is SEHNR and CDR2 FQNEAQ (reference sequence). The CDR3 covers 15 residues.

This clonotype showed up many times. CDR3 region: CASSFQSNQPQHF. CDR3 nucleotide sequence: TGTGCCAGCAGTTTCCAGTCCAATCAGCCCCAGCATTTT. The chain is built from TRBV12-3 or TRBV12-4 and TRBJ1-5; D gene uncertain. Deletions cut 3 bases from V and 3 bases from J, with 6 bases between. The CDR3 has 13 residues.

This chain connects TRBV12-3 or TRBV12-4 to TRBJ2-1; 7 bases are shared with TRBD2. The CDR3 is 14 residues long. V dropped 0 bases and J dropped 9; count of bases not matched to a gene: 5. The CDR3 DNA reads TGTGCCAGCAGTTTAGCCCCCAGCGGGGCTGAGCAGTTCTTC. Encoded protein: CASSLAPSGAEQFF.

A remark on this clonotype: At one boundary the junction diverges from the germline segment, which might be a read error. V usage is TRBV20-1 and J usage is TRBJ2-2; 7 bases align to TRBD1. Looked up from germline, CDR1 is DFQATT and CDR2 is SNEGSKA (reference sequence). The CDR3 extends over 15 amino acids. The CDR3 sequence: CCARDRQGHTGELFF. The CDR3, as DNA: TGCTGTGCTAGAGATAGACAGGGCCACACCGGGGAGCTGTTTTTT.

Only a few counts were recorded for this clonotype. The chain is built from TRBV5-1 and TRBJ2-5, with a tentative D call TRBD2 (5 bases). V was shortened by 3 bases and J by 5 bases, with 11 bases between the two germline ends. Germline V gene data show CDR1 as SGHRS and CDR2 as YFSETQ. The CDR3 runs to 13 residues. In DNA, the CDR3 is TGCGCCAGCAGCTCGAGGGTAGTGGAGACCCAGTACTTC. It is translated as CASSSRVVETQYF.

CDR3 coding DNA: TGTGCCAGCAGCTCCATATCGGGTCGGCTTTACAATGAGCAGTTCTTC. It translates to CASSSISGRLYNEQFF. V gene TRBV7-9 combines with J gene TRBJ2-1; D remains ambiguous. The V gene lost 4 bases and the J gene lost 4 bases, with 17 bases spanning the gap. This CDR3 comprises 16 residues. The V gene's germline CDR1 is SEHNR and CDR2 FQNEAQ (reference sequence). The whole variable domain, filled in from reference TRBV7-9 and TRBJ2-1, reads DTGVSQNPRHKITKRGQNVTFRCDPISEHNRLYWYRQTLGQGPEFLTYFQNEAQLEKSRLLSDRFSAERPKGSFSTLEIQRTEQGDSAMYLCASSSISGRLYNEQFFGPGTRLTVL.